The 27 T cell receptor beta chains given below trace back to one sample, sequenced in a study of T cells after yellow fever vaccination. TCRdb re-analysed the 5' RACE reads in MiXCR, keeping a single row per CDR3 protein. The table lists roughly 350,000 distinct CDR3 sequences, over 4% of them singletons. Sequences were derived from PBMCs, sampled 5 days after the yellow fever booster vaccination. Source of these receptors: a man aged 18 to 30 who received the YFV17D yellow fever vaccine.

This clonotype has only a few counts. The V call is TRBV14, the J call TRBJ1-3; maybe TRBD1 (5 bases). Trimming left V 5 bases short and J 4 bases short, with 12 bases between. This CDR3 is built from 14 residues. Germline V gene lookup returns CDR1 SGHDN and CDR2 FVKESK. The CDR3 loop is CASSNQGRGNTIYF. The CDR3 region has the DNA TGTGCCAGCAGCAATCAGGGACGCGGAAACACCATATATTTT.

The chain recombines TRBV7-2 with TRBJ2-5; D gene unclear. V lost 5 bases to trimming and J lost 5 bases, with 15 bases between them. CDR1 is SGHTA, CDR2 FQGNSA, per germline. This CDR3 contains 14 residues. CDR3 amino acids: CASSPTSGTETQYF. In nucleotides, the CDR3 is TGTGCCAGCAGCCCCACATCGGGTACGGAGACCCAGTACTTC.

This clonotype was counted many times. This chain connects TRBV5-1 to TRBJ2-4; 13 bases fit TRBD2. V was clipped by 3 bases and J by 0 bases; unmatched bases: 6. CDR3 length: 18 amino acids. Germline V CDR1 and CDR2: SGHRS, YFSETQ. CDR3 in DNA: TGCGCCAGCAGCTCGGGACTAGCGGGGCAACTAGCCAAAAACATTCAGTACTTC. Translation: CASSSGLAGQLAKNIQYF.

The chain is built from TRBV24-1 and TRBJ2-5; D gene uncertain. V lost 0 bases to trimming and J lost 2 bases, with 9 bases between them. Germline-derived CDR1 and CDR2 are KGHDR and SFDVKD. This CDR3 has 15 residues. This CDR3 reads CATSDLPGRQETQYF. The CDR3 DNA reads TGTGCCACCAGTGATTTGCCCGGAAGGCAAGAGACCCAGTACTTC.

The V and J genes are TRBV7-2 and TRBJ1-1; the D gene is possibly TRBD1 (5 bases). CDR3 length: 13 residues. The ends were cut back, 3 bases at V and 8 bases at J, with 13 bases in the middle. Germline values: CDR1 SGHTA, CDR2 FQGNSA. The CDR3 DNA is TGTGCCAGCAGCTTTAACCGGGACGGGGAAGCTTTCTTT. Translated: CASSFNRDGEAFF. Complete variable domain (other parts from reference TRBV7-2 and TRBJ1-1): GAGVSQSPSNKVTEKGKDVELRCDPISGHTALYWYRQSLGQGLEFLIYFQGNSAPDKSGLPSDRFSAERTGGSVSTLTIQRTQQEDSAVYLCASSFNRDGEAFFGQGTRLTVV.

The chain carries TRBV19 and TRBJ2-3; no firm D call. Trimming cost V 5 bases and J 2 bases, with 8 bases left between them. The CDR3 is made up of 13 amino acids. The germline V gene has CDR1 LNHDA and CDR2 SQIVND (reference sequence). The CDR3 DNA is TGTGCCAGTAGTCAGCCCTCCACAGATACGCAGTATTTT. Its translation is CASSQPSTDTQYF.

This clonotype was seen more than once but under ten times. The V call is TRBV29-1, the J call TRBJ2-7; 7 nucleotides align to TRBD2. Germline V gene data show CDR1 as SQVTM and CDR2 as ANQGSEA. Unmatched junction bases numbered 8, after V lost 0 bases and J lost 3 bases. The CDR3 length is 15 residues. Here the CDR3 DNA reads TGCAGCGTTGAAGATGGAAAGCGGGGCCACTACGAGCAGTACTTC. Its translation: CSVEDGKRGHYEQYF.

The chain employs TRBV6-2 or TRBV6-3 and TRBJ1-1; D is unresolved. Trimming took off 6 bases at V and 1 base at J, with 9 bases between the two ends. The CDR3 sequence is 13 residues long. Germline CDR1 MNHEY, CDR2 SVGEGT. As DNA, the CDR3 is TGTGCCAGCAGCAGACCGCGGAACACTGAAGCTTTCTTT. Its protein is CASSRPRNTEAFF.

This clonotype was recorded a few times. This chain joins TRBV9 and TRBJ1-2; D is undetermined. Trimming left V 2 bases short and J 5 bases short, with 10 bases between. CDR3 length: 13 residues. The germline V gene encodes CDR1 SGDLS and CDR2 YYNGEE. The CDR3 region has the DNA TGTGCCAGCAGCGTTCGTCAAGGTTATGGCTACACCTTC. This sequence encodes CASSVRQGYGYTF.

This clonotype was seen a handful of times. J is TRBJ2-3 and V is TRBV11-1, with 8 bases matching TRBD2. The length of the CDR3 is 14 residues. CDR1 and CDR2 from the germline V gene are SGHAT and FQDESV (reference sequence). V lost 6 bases and J lost 5; bases outside the gene matches: 7. DNA of the CDR3: TGTGCCAGCAGTAATAGCGGGGAGGGAGATACGCAGTATTTT. Translation gives CASSNSGEGDTQYF.

This clonotype was recorded at least ten times. J is TRBJ2-1 and V is TRBV18; no definite D call. V dropped 4 bases and J dropped 5 bases, with 9 bases sitting between them. The CDR3 sequence is 13 residues long. Germline values: CDR1 KGHSH, CDR2 LQKENI. The CDR3: CASSQYKNNEQFF. The DNA for the CDR3 is TGTGCCAGCTCACAATATAAGAACAATGAGCAGTTCTTC.

At least ten counts were recorded for this clonotype. The rearrangement links TRBV7-2 to TRBJ2-4; 10 bases match TRBD2. The V segment lost 5 bases and the J segment 9 bases; nucleotides outside the gene matches: 10. The V gene's germline CDR1 is SGHTA and CDR2 FQGNSA. This CDR3 region has 15 residues. The CDR3 DNA sequence: TGTGCCAGCAGCCTAAGTAGCGGGGGGCCACCCATTCAGTACTTC. This translates into CASSLSSGGPPIQYF.

This clonotype was seen at least ten times. The chain combines TRBV4-1 with TRBJ2-1, with D possibly matching TRBD2 (5 bases). The ends were cut back, 3 bases at V and 9 bases at J, with 12 bases in the middle. CDR3 length: 13 amino acids. From germline, CDR1 is MGHRA and CDR2 YSYEKL. The CDR3 DNA reads as TGCGCCAGCAGCCACCACACTAGTGCTGAGCAGTTCTTC. This encodes CASSHHTSAEQFF.

The chain recombines TRBV18 with TRBJ1-2; 9 bases fit TRBD1. The CDR3 is made up of 15 amino acids. The V gene's germline CDR1 is KGHSH and CDR2 LQKENI. The junction had 2 bases not matched to a gene; V was cut back by 1 base and J by 2 bases. CDR3 sequence: CASSPLDRGNYGYTF. The CDR3 DNA is TGTGCCAGCTCACCACTAGACAGGGGGAACTATGGCTACACCTTC. The complete variable domain, with remaining parts taken from reference TRBV18 and TRBJ1-2, reads NAGVMQNPRHLVRRRGQEARLRCSPMKGHSHVYWYRQLPEEGLKFMVYLQKENIIDESGMPKERFSAEFPKEGPSILRIQQVVRGDSAAYFCASSPLDRGNYGYTFGSGTRLTVV.

This clonotype was observed a few times. This chain joins TRBV18 and TRBJ2-1; D remains ambiguous. The CDR3 is 11 residues long. From germline, CDR1 is KGHSH and CDR2 LQKENI. Trimming took 2 bases from V and 5 from J, leaving 1 base between them. The CDR3 here is CASSPDNEQFF. For the CDR3, the DNA is TGTGCCAGCTCACCAGACAATGAGCAGTTCTTC.

The J gene is TRBJ2-2, the V gene TRBV4-2; D is perhaps TRBD1 or TRBD2 (5 bases each). V lost 1 base, J lost 14 bases, and 17 bases lay in between. CDR3 size: 14 residues. Germline CDR1 LGHNA, CDR2 YNFKEQ. This chain's CDR3 is CASSQVRQGVGLFF. The CDR3 DNA reads as TGTGCCAGCAGCCAAGTGCGTCAGGGAGTTGGACTGTTTTTT.

In this sample, this clonotype turned up many times. The rearrangement joins TRBV12-3 or TRBV12-4 to TRBJ1-5; the D gene is possibly TRBD1 (6 bases). The germline V and J ends were trimmed by 3 bases and 6 bases, with 15 bases remaining between them. The CDR3 is made up of 15 amino acids. The CDR3 region has the DNA TGTGCCAGCAGTTTTTCAGGGAAGGGGGGTCAGCCCCAGCATTTT. It is translated as CASSFSGKGGQPQHF.

This clonotype was seen ten or more times. The V and J genes are TRBV4-1 and TRBJ2-7; 7 positions agree with TRBD1. The CDR3 loop spans 15 amino acids. Germline CDR1 MGHRA, CDR2 YSYEKL. With V trimmed by 1 base and J by 0 bases, 3 bases remained unmatched. The CDR3, as DNA: TGCGCCAGCAGCCAAGGGACAGGCTACTCCTACGAGCAGTACGTC. It yields the protein CASSQGTGYSYEQYV.

This chain links TRBV2 with TRBJ1-4; the D gene is possibly TRBD1 (6 bases). The length of the CDR3 is 16 residues. The germline V gene has CDR1 SNHLY and CDR2 FYNNEI. Trimming removed 2 bases from V and 3 bases from J, with 13 bases in between. The CDR3 region has the DNA TGTGCCAGCAGTGAATTGGGGGCCGGGGCTAATGAAAAACTGTTTTTT. This gives the protein CASSELGAGANEKLFF.

This clonotype has just a few counts. CDR3 coding DNA: TGTGCCAGCAGCTTAGTAGGATTACTGGACTACCCGAACAATGAGCAGTTCTTC. Amino acids: CASSLVGLLDYPNNEQFF. This chain connects TRBV7-2 to TRBJ2-1, with D perhaps matching TRBD2 (6 bases). The CDR3 extends over 18 amino acids. Trimming removed 1 base at V and 5 bases at J, with 21 bases between. Germline CDR1 and CDR2: SGHTA and FQGNSA.

This clonotype was picked up a small number of times. The chain uses TRBV7-9 and TRBJ1-4; the D is unclear. Trimming shortened V by 6 bases and J by 4 bases, and 12 bases separated the two germline ends. The germline V gene encodes CDR1 SEHNR and CDR2 FQNEAQ (reference sequence). The CDR3 length is 14 residues. In nucleotides, the CDR3 is TGTGCCAGCAGGGGCCTCTATAGTAATGAAAAACTGTTTTTT. It is translated as CASRGLYSNEKLFF.

This clonotype has a handful of counts. The chain joins TRBV16 to TRBJ1-3; D is unresolved. The CDR3 loop spans 17 amino acids. CDR1 is KGHSY, CDR2 FQNENV, per germline. Trimming left V 3 bases short and J 0 bases short, with 15 bases between. The CDR3 reads CASSHFLQGLSGNTIYF. CDR3 nucleotide sequence: TGTGCCAGCAGCCACTTCTTGCAAGGCCTCTCTGGAAACACCATATATTTT.

This clonotype was observed at least ten times. The chain is built from TRBV27 and TRBJ1-6, with D maybe TRBD1 (5 bases). Germline CDR1 MNHEY, CDR2 SMNVEV (reference sequence). CDR3 length equals 13 residues. V was cut by 3 bases and J by 14 bases, with 14 bases left in between. In DNA form, the CDR3 reads TGTGCCAGCAGTTTCCGGGGGACGGCGGCCCTCCACTTT. This gives the protein CASSFRGTAALHF.

This clonotype was observed many times. The rearrangement uses TRBV4-2 and TRBJ2-5; 9 bases are shared with TRBD2. Trimming removed 4 bases from V and 5 bases from J; junction bases left unmatched: 5. CDR1 and CDR2 (germline): LGHNA, YNFKEQ. There are 14 residues in the CDR3. The CDR3 sequence: CASSPWTSAETQYF. CDR3 DNA: TGTGCCAGCAGCCCCTGGACTAGCGCGGAGACCCAGTACTTC.

This clonotype occurred a few times. The chain joins TRBV5-1 to TRBJ1-4; 9 nucleotides match TRBD1. The germline V gene has CDR1 SGHRS and CDR2 YFSETQ. V was clipped by 0 bases and J by 6 bases; unmatched bases: 6. The CDR3 extends over 16 amino acids. CDR3 bases: TGCGCCAGCAGCTTGGAGGGGACAGGGTTTGATGAAAAACTGTTTTTT. Amino acids: CASSLEGTGFDEKLFF.

This clonotype was picked up many times. The genes are TRBV20-1 and TRBJ1-1; D not certain. Trimming removed 2 bases from V and 1 base from J, with 11 bases in between. The germline gives CDR1 DFQATT, CDR2 SNEGSKA (reference sequence). The CDR3 runs to 14 residues. CDR3 in DNA: TGCAGTGCTAGACGACGGGGAGGGAACACTGAAGCTTTCTTT. Translating gives CSARRRGGNTEAFF.

This sequence joins TRBV7-2 and TRBJ2-2; D unresolved. V lost 2 bases to trimming and J lost 0 bases, with 10 bases between them. The germline V gene has CDR1 SGHTA and CDR2 FQGNSA. The CDR3 is 16 amino acids. The CDR3 nucleotides are TGTGCCAGCAGCTTATGGGCCAGAGCGAACACCGGGGAGCTGTTTTTT. As protein: CASSLWARANTGELFF.